Reported below is one TCR beta chain. Its antigen is currently unknown. The data originate from a study of blood T cells in healthy people across ages. General study findings and limits: Long-lived donors exceeded aged donors in naive CD4+ cells and diversity. Unsorted PBMC material precluded a definitive naive versus antigen-experienced comparison.

After removal of 6 bases from V and 5 bases from J, the junction contained 21 bases not matched to a gene. Per the germline V gene, CDR1 is ENHRY and CDR2 is SYGVKD. The CDR3 is 19 amino acids. The authors ran a second PCR of roughly 6 to 11 cycles using a sample-barcoded 5' primer and a J-beta primer mix. TCRdb passed the 5' RACE reads through MiXCR, listing each CDR3 protein once. The table includes some 1.4 million distinct CDR3 sequences, 42% detected once. Material for sequencing was blood. The chain combines TRBV10-3 with TRBJ2-5; TRBD1 agrees at 10 bases. The source is a woman in her late teens or twenties in good health. CDR3 amino acids: CAISDSKLLRDRGWETQYF. CDR3 nucleotides: TGTGCCATCAGCGATTCCAAGCTACTCAGGGACAGGGGTTGGGAGACCCAGTACTTC.